The 30 T cell receptor beta chains reported below all come from one sample, sequenced in a study of cytotoxic CD8 clonotypes in ibrutinib-treated CLL. Generated by immunoSEQ multiplex PCR, the TCRdb table keeps only in-frame clones and is missing some. The table records about 70,000 clones, 75% to 95% of them present only once. Source: PBMCs, taken after 12 months of ibrutinib treatment. These TCRs come from a human donor with chronic lymphocytic leukemia.

The chain combines TRBV7-3 with TRBJ2-7, with 7 nucleotides matching TRBD1. CDR3 length: 14 amino acids. V lost 9 bases, J lost 2 bases, and 10 bases stayed unmatched. The V gene's germline CDR1 is SGHTA and CDR2 FQGTGA. The CDR3 DNA reads as TGTGCCAGTCACCGGGACAGCGATACCTACGAGCAGTACTTC. The encoded protein is CASHRDSDTYEQYF.

V usage is TRBV9 and J usage is TRBJ2-3; unclear D gene. Germline CDR1 reads SGDLS; CDR2 reads YYNGEE. CDR3 size: 14 residues. Trimming cost V 2 bases and J 2 bases, with 9 bases left between them. In DNA, the CDR3 is TGTGCCAGCAGCGTCCAAGGGAACACAGATACGCAGTATTTT. Translation gives CASSVQGNTDTQYF.

V and J are TRBV30 and TRBJ1-4; possibly TRBD1 for D (6 bases). V lost 3 bases and J lost 0, with 20 bases in between. The CDR3 contains 18 residues. Germline V gene data show CDR1 as GTSNPN and CDR2 as SVGIG (reference sequence). The CDR3 region is CAWSVWPGEGATNEKLFF. The CDR3 DNA reads TGTGCCTGGAGCGTCTGGCCGGGGGAGGGGGCAACTAATGAAAAACTGTTTTTT.

V usage is TRBV11-3 and J usage is TRBJ2-3; 9 nucleotides match TRBD2. This CDR3 is 14 amino acids long. J was trimmed by 4 bases and V by 3 bases; bases with no gene match: 2. Germline V lookup: CDR1 SGHNT, CDR2 YENEEA. This chain's CDR3 is CASSLGLAADTQYF. CDR3 DNA: TGTGCCAGCAGCTTGGGACTAGCTGCAGATACGCAGTATTTT.

The rearrangement joins TRBV7-6 to TRBJ1-3; D is uncertain. Between the trimmed V and J ends, which lost 1 base and 3 bases, there was a span of 7 bases. Germline lookup yields CDR1 SGHVS and CDR2 FNYEAQ. The CDR3 loop spans 14 amino acids. CDR3 in amino acids: CASSLEQLGNTIYF. The CDR3 nucleotides are TGTGCCAGCAGCTTAGAACAGCTTGGAAACACCATATATTTT. Combining the CDR3 with reference TRBV7-6 and TRBJ1-3 gives the whole variable domain GAGVSQSPRYKVTKRGQDVALRCDPISGHVSLYWYRQALGQGPEFLTYFNYEAQQDKSGLPNDRFSAERPEGSISTLTIQRTEQRDSAMYRCASSLEQLGNTIYFGEGSWLTVV.

V gene TRBV7-8 combines with J gene TRBJ1-4, with D unresolved. Trimming removed 0 bases at V and 7 bases at J, with 9 bases between. From germline, CDR1 is SGHVS and CDR2 FQNEAQ. This CDR3 contains 14 residues. The CDR3 region is CASSLAAVGEKLFF. The CDR3 DNA reads as TGTGCCAGCAGCTTAGCAGCCGTGGGTGAAAAACTGTTTTTT.

The V and J genes are TRBV6-5 and TRBJ2-7; D is unresolved. V lost 2 bases and J lost 1, with 12 bases in between. The CDR3 has 15 amino acids. CDR1 and CDR2 (germline): MNHEY, SVGAGI. The CDR3 nucleotides are TGTGCCAGCAGTTACATGGCGGTGACTTCCTACGAGCAGTACTTC. It specifies CASSYMAVTSYEQYF.

The chain links TRBV18 to TRBJ1-4; D remains ambiguous. The CDR3 is 15 residues long. Germline CDR1 KGHSH, CDR2 LQKENI. Trimming removed 3 bases at V and 2 bases at J, with 10 bases between. The CDR3 DNA reads as TGTGCCAGCTCACCCAGTCGGCAGACTAATGAAAAACTGTTTTTT. Translation: CASSPSRQTNEKLFF.

The gene calls are TRBV4-1 and TRBJ1-3; tentatively, D is TRBD1 (5 bases). Germline CDR1 MGHRA, CDR2 YSYEKL. V was pared by 2 bases and J by 8 bases, with 16 bases between. The CDR3 extends over 15 amino acids. CDR3 sequence: CASSQIAGGVDTIYF. The CDR3 bases are TGCGCCAGCAGCCAAATTGCGGGAGGGGTAGACACCATATATTTT.

The chain recombines TRBV10-3 with TRBJ2-7, with TRBD1 matching over 9 bases. Germline CDR1 ENHRY, CDR2 SYGVKD. Unmatched junction bases numbered 27, after V lost 3 bases and J lost 9 bases. This CDR3 is built from 20 residues. The CDR3 protein is CAISENPTMIGQGSKAGQYF. The CDR3 DNA sequence: TGTGCCATCAGTGAAAACCCGACAATGATAGGACAGGGGAGCAAGGCAGGGCAGTACTTC.

The CDR3 nucleotides read TGTGCCAGCAGCTTAGGAGGGTTCTACGAGCAGTACTTC. Translated: CASSLGGFYEQYF. The chain carries TRBV7-9 and TRBJ2-7; possibly TRBD2 for D (5 bases). The CDR3 covers 13 residues. With 1 base removed from V and 3 bases from J, the gap between germline ends came to 7 bases. CDR1 and CDR2 from the germline V gene are SEHNR and FQNEAQ (reference sequence).

The CDR3 DNA reads as TGTGCCTGGAGTTCCGGGACAACCCTCGGTCAGCCCCAGCATTTT. This encodes CAWSSGTTLGQPQHF. The chain carries TRBV30 and TRBJ1-5; D is possibly TRBD1 (6 bases). CDR1 and CDR2 from the germline V gene are GTSNPN and SVGIG (reference sequence). With 2 bases removed from V and 6 bases from J, the gap between germline ends came to 17 bases. This CDR3 is built from 15 residues.

This clone was detected a few times. This chain links TRBV18 with TRBJ1-2, with D unresolved. The CDR3 covers 14 residues. Looked up from germline, CDR1 is KGHSH and CDR2 is LQKENI. V was pared by 1 base and J by 5 bases, with 11 bases between. The CDR3: CASSPQSQTYGYTF. The CDR3 DNA follows: TGTGCCAGCTCACCACAGTCCCAGACGTATGGCTACACCTTC.

This chain connects TRBV11-3 to TRBJ1-2; D is uncertain. Trimming removed 2 bases from V and 7 bases from J, with 14 bases in between. CDR1 is SGHNT, CDR2 YENEEA, per germline. The CDR3 sequence is 14 residues long. The CDR3 nucleotides are TGTGCCAGCAGCTTACGGACGCTCGGGAGTGGCTACACCTTC. As protein: CASSLRTLGSGYTF.

The chain uses TRBV9 and TRBJ2-7, with 8 bases lining up with TRBD2. Looked up from germline, CDR1 is SGDLS and CDR2 is YYNGEE. V lost 2 bases and J lost 3; bases outside the gene matches: 10. The CDR3 totals 16 residues. CDR3 amino acids: CASSVDGGLGVYEQYF. The CDR3 region has the DNA TGTGCCAGCAGCGTGGACGGGGGACTAGGTGTCTACGAGCAGTACTTC.

The chain has TRBV7-9 and TRBJ2-1, with TRBD1 matching 8 bases. J lost 2 bases, V lost 5 bases, and 8 bases had no gene match. Per germline, CDR1 SEHNR and CDR2 FQNEAQ (reference sequence). This CDR3 has 16 residues. CDR3: CASSPMGRGPYNEQFF. The CDR3 coding sequence is TGTGCCAGCAGCCCTATGGGCAGGGGGCCCTACAATGAGCAGTTCTTC.

This clone has a handful of counts. The rearrangement links TRBV7-9 to TRBJ2-3; D is ambiguous. The germline CDR1 and CDR2 sequences are SEHNR and FQNEAQ (reference sequence). The V end was cut by 5 bases, the J end by 1 base, with 7 bases between. The CDR3 runs to 13 residues. CDR3 DNA: TGTGCCAGCAGCCCCGAAGGCACAGATACGCAGTATTTT. Translation: CASSPEGTDTQYF.

The chain joins TRBV10-3 to TRBJ2-7, with 10 bases aligning to TRBD1. The CDR3 contains 15 residues. With 2 bases clipped from V and 4 bases from J, the junction kept 5 bases outside the gene matches. Germline CDR1 is ENHRY and CDR2 is SYGVKD. The CDR3 DNA sequence: TGTGCCATCAGTGAGGGTGGACAGGGGGGATACGAGCAGTACTTC. Translation: CAISEGGQGGYEQYF.

The gene calls are TRBV29-1 and TRBJ1-5; perhaps TRBD1 as D (5 bases). The V gene lost 4 bases and the J gene lost 7 bases, with 14 bases spanning the gap. Germline loops: CDR1 SQVTM, CDR2 ANQGSEA. This CDR3 has 13 residues. Here the CDR3 reads CSVGGRANQPQHF. In DNA form, the CDR3 reads TGCAGCGTTGGGGGCAGGGCCAACCAGCCCCAGCATTTT.

The CDR3: CASTSRDSYLNEQFF. The CDR3 DNA is TGTGCCAGCACCTCTCGGGACTCCTATTTAAATGAGCAGTTCTTC. The chain combines TRBV27 with TRBJ2-1; weak D call: TRBD2 (6 bases). Germline CDR1 is MNHEY and CDR2 is SMNVEV (reference sequence). V shed 7 bases and J shed 7 bases, with 20 bases lying between them. The CDR3 is made up of 15 amino acids.

The J gene is TRBJ2-7, the V gene TRBV5-6; D might be TRBD1 (6 bases). Trimming cost V 0 bases and J 4 bases, with 20 bases left between them. Germline V gene data show CDR1 as SGHDT and CDR2 as YYEEEE. The CDR3 totals 17 residues. The CDR3: CASSLVGARLTPYEQYF. In DNA form, the CDR3 reads TGTGCCAGCAGCTTGGTGGGGGCCAGACTTACCCCGTACGAGCAGTACTTC.

The chain combines TRBV28 with TRBJ1-1; D possibly corresponds to TRBD1 (6 bases). The germline CDR1 and CDR2 sequences are MDHEN and SYDVKM. The CDR3 covers 17 residues. Trimming removed 9 bases from V and 0 bases from J, with 23 bases in between. DNA for the CDR3: TGTGCCAGTTATATGCGAGGAACCGGGACACTGAACACTGAAGCTTTCTTT. Amino acid sequence: CASYMRGTGTLNTEAFF. Filled out from reference TRBV28 and TRBJ1-1, the complete variable domain reads DVKVTQSSRYLVKRTGEKVFLECVQDMDHENMFWYRQDPGLGLRLIYFSYDVKMKEKGDIPEGYSVSREKKERFSLILESASTNQTSMYLCASYMRGTGTLNTEAFFGQGTRLTVV.

DNA for the CDR3: TGTGCCAGCAGTGAATTAGAGAGGGCGGCAATAATGAACACTGAAGCTTTCTTT. Amino acid sequence: CASSELERAAIMNTEAFF. The chain links TRBV25-1 to TRBJ1-1; D ambiguous. The CDR3 sequence is 18 residues long. V lost 1 base and J lost 0, with 18 bases in between. Germline V gene sequence: CDR1 MGHDK, CDR2 SYGVNS.

The DNA for the CDR3 is TGTGCCAGCAGTGCGGGGGCCCAGTACGAGCAGTACTTC. Its translation is CASSAGAQYEQYF. V is TRBV2 and J is TRBJ2-7; TRBD1 or TRBD2 may be the D gene (6 bases each). CDR1 is SNHLY and CDR2 is FYNNEI in the germline V gene. Trimming pared 4 bases from V and 4 bases from J, leaving 11 bases between. The CDR3 sequence is 13 residues long.

Turning to this clone: Other nucleotide sequences in the sample specify the same CDR3. V and J are TRBV6-6 and TRBJ2-3; D may match TRBD1 or TRBD2 (5 bases each). The CDR3 is 14 residues long. V lost 2 bases, J lost 4 bases, and 10 bases lay in between. The germline CDR1 and CDR2 sequences are MNHNY and SVGAGI (reference sequence). Here the CDR3 DNA reads TGTGCCAGCAGTTACGTCCAGGGAGCAGATACGCAGTATTTT. Its translation is CASSYVQGADTQYF.

The genes are TRBV2 and TRBJ1-2; D is uncertain. In germline, CDR1 is SNHLY, CDR2 FYNNEI. CDR3 length: 13 amino acids. The ends were cut back, 7 bases at V and 2 bases at J, with 11 bases in the middle. CDR3 DNA sequence: TGTGCCAGCATTTTAACAGTCAACTATGGCTACACCTTC. Translating it yields CASILTVNYGYTF.

The gene calls are TRBV27 and TRBJ2-3; D not certain. The CDR3 covers 15 residues. CDR1 and CDR2 (germline): MNHEY, SMNVEV (reference sequence). Trimming stripped 5 bases from V and 3 bases from J, with 15 bases between. CDR3 sequence (DNA): TGTGCCAGCAGTCCACAGCTGTCGAGGACAGATACGCAGTATTTT. Encoded protein: CASSPQLSRTDTQYF.

The chain couples TRBV19 to TRBJ2-7; D perhaps matches TRBD1 (5 bases). Per germline, CDR1 LNHDA and CDR2 SQIVND (reference sequence). The CDR3 has 12 residues. Trimming took off 3 bases at V and 9 bases at J, with 12 bases between the two ends. The CDR3 here is CASSIDRDWQYF. The CDR3 region has the DNA TGTGCCAGTAGTATTGACAGAGACTGGCAGTACTTC.

Written as DNA, the CDR3 is TGTGCCAGCACCCCCCGCGGGGGGTTAAGGTACGAGCAGTACTTC. Its translation: CASTPRGGLRYEQYF. The V and J genes are TRBV7-8 and TRBJ2-7, with 8 bases fitting TRBD2. Germline V gene sequence: CDR1 SGHVS, CDR2 FQNEAQ. There are 15 residues in the CDR3. Losses at the gene ends were 7 bases for V and 4 bases for J; bases not matched to a gene: 12.

The V and J genes are TRBV7-9 and TRBJ2-1; no definite D call. Germline V lookup: CDR1 SEHNR, CDR2 FQNEAQ (reference sequence). Trimming took 1 base from V and 13 from J, leaving 11 bases between them. CDR3 length: 12 residues. The chain's CDR3 is CASSLVLADQFF. The CDR3 bases are TGTGCCAGCAGCTTAGTCTTGGCAGACCAGTTCTTC.